These 6 T cell receptor beta chains share one sample of origin, sequenced in a study of blood T cell repertoires in COVID-19. Data came from immunoSEQ multiplex PCR; TCRdb stores just in-frame clones and leaves some out. This table holds around 93,000 clones, 90% found once. The source material was peripheral blood. The receptors come from a man in his late teens or twenties with COVID-19, enrolled during active disease.

J is TRBJ2-3 and V is TRBV3-1 (or the pseudogene TRBV3-2); 7 bases map to TRBD1. V was clipped by 2 bases and J by 5 bases; unmatched bases: 10. This CDR3 has 16 amino acids. Looked up from germline, CDR1 is LGHDT and CDR2 is YNNKEL (reference sequence). CDR3 nucleotide sequence: TGTGCCAGCAGCCAATCCGAGGGGACAGTTATAGATACGCAGTATTTT. It codes for CASSQSEGTVIDTQYF.

The V and J genes are TRBV3-1 (or the pseudogene TRBV3-2) and TRBJ2-7; no reliable D call. The germline V gene has CDR1 LGHDT and CDR2 YNNKEL (reference sequence). CDR3 length: 13 amino acids. With 1 base removed from V and 9 bases from J, the gap between germline ends came to 13 bases. The CDR3: CASSQGGPVGQYF. CDR3 nucleotide sequence: TGTGCCAGCAGCCAAGGCGGCCCCGTCGGGCAGTACTTC.

This sequence joins TRBV10-2 and TRBJ2-3; TRBD2 agrees at 9 bases. V was pared by 0 bases and J by 5 bases, with 6 bases of the junction left unmatched. The CDR3 length is 16 residues. CDR1 is WSHSY and CDR2 is SAAADI in the germline V gene. CDR3 loop: CASSESLAGGVDTQYF. As DNA, the CDR3 is TGCGCCAGCAGTGAGTCGTTGGCGGGAGGGGTAGATACGCAGTATTTT.

The chain uses TRBV19 and TRBJ1-6, with D possibly TRBD1 on 5 matching bases. The V gene lost 8 bases and the J gene lost 5 bases, with 13 bases spanning the gap. This CDR3 region has 14 residues. Germline V gene sequence: CDR1 LNHDA, CDR2 SQIVND (reference sequence). For the CDR3, the DNA is TGTGCCAGTGGAAAGGGGAGGGATAATTCACCCCTCCACTTT. Residues: CASGKGRDNSPLHF.

This clone was recorded only once. The chain couples TRBV28 to TRBJ2-5; tentatively, D is TRBD1 (6 bases). Per germline, CDR1 MDHEN and CDR2 SYDVKM. V shed 5 bases and J shed 1 base, with 11 bases lying between them. The CDR3 sequence is 14 residues long. The CDR3 nucleotides are TGTGCCAGCAGTACCCCAGGGGTCCAAGAGACCCAGTACTTC. It translates to CASSTPGVQETQYF.

The rearrangement uses TRBV10-2 and TRBJ2-7, with D possibly TRBD2 on 6 matching bases. The V gene's germline CDR1 is WSHSY and CDR2 SAAADI. This CDR3 is built from 18 residues. V was trimmed by 0 bases and J by 4 bases, leaving 22 bases between them. The DNA for the CDR3 is TGCGCCAGCAGTGAGTCGACGCCACGGGGGACCCTTTCATACGAGCAGTACTTC. This translates into CASSESTPRGTLSYEQYF.